This TCR beta chain comes out of a study of glioma-infiltrating T cells after dendritic cell vaccination. The CDR3 spans 14 residues. Per the germline V gene, CDR1 is SGHTA and CDR2 is FQGNSA. The V gene lost 3 bases and the J gene lost 7 bases, with 15 bases spanning the gap. Clones were sequenced by immunoSEQ multiplex PCR, and TCRdb holds only the in-frame ones, with some missing. The sample carries tens of thousands of clones, about four fifths recorded once. Sequencing used blood, obtained before dendritic cell vaccination. This TCR was recovered from a human donor with glioblastoma. The V and J genes are TRBV7-2 and TRBJ1-1; no clear D gene. This CDR3 reads CASSFRPDFSEAFF. The CDR3 coding sequence is TGTGCCAGCAGCTTCCGCCCCGACTTCAGTGAAGCTTTCTTT.